The rows below give T cell receptor beta chains drawn from one sample of a study of T cell changes during pregnancy in multiple sclerosis. Sequenced by immunoSEQ multiplex PCR; TCRdb stores in-frame clones only, minus some. The table has about 44,000 clones, around 96% seen once. The material sequenced was peripheral blood, taken in the second trimester of pregnancy. These receptors were taken from a female donor with multiple sclerosis, enrolled in a pregnancy study. Both conserved end residues are part of each CDR3. A D gene is named only where the DNA matches it firmly. Clone size is not always given. Where it is, it says once, few, many or a class for expanded clones.

>TRBV19|once|TRBJ1-3|NA
TGTGCCGGCAAGGCTACAGGCCAAAACACCATATATTTT
CAGKATGQNTIYF
>TRBV9|NA|TRBJ2-3|NA
TGTGCCAGCAGCGGAAAGACAGGCCCGGGCACAGATACGCAGTATTTT
CASSGKTGPGTDTQYF
>TRBV18|NA|TRBJ2-7|NA
TGTGCCAGCTCACCATCTCAGGGTTTCTACGAGCAGTACTTC
CASSPSQGFYEQYF
>TRBV7-3|NA|TRBJ1-5|NA
TGTGCCAGCAATACAAACCGGGATCAGCCCCAGCATTTT
CASNTNRDQPQHF
>TRBV19|NA|TRBJ2-1|TRBD1
TGTGCCAGTAGTAGGATATACCGCGGGACAGGGGTTTACAATGAGCAGTTCTTC
CASSRIYRGTGVYNEQFF
>TRBV10-3|NA|TRBJ1-3|NA
TGTGCCATCAGTGACCCAGGGGTGACCCGGGGGGATGGAAACACCATATATTTT
CAISDPGVTRGDGNTIYF
>TRBV5-1|NA|TRBJ2-7|TRBD1
TGCGCCAGCTCACCGGGACAGGGTCACGAGCAGTACTTC
CASSPGQGHEQYF
>TRBV18|NA|TRBJ2-1|NA
TGTGCCAGCCACAGGGATATCGGAGCCTACAATGAGCAGTTCTTC
CASHRDIGAYNEQFF
>TRBV2|once|TRBJ1-1|TRBD1
TGTGCCAGCAGGGGACAGGGCGGGAGCACTGAAGCTTTCTTT
CASRGQGGSTEAFF
>TRBV19|NA|TRBJ2-2|NA
TGTGCCAGTAGTCCCCTTGGGAGATCGAACACCGGGGAGCTGTTTTTT
CASSPLGRSNTGELFF
>TRBV10-1|NA|TRBJ2-4|NA
TGCGCCAGCATAGCCCTTCACAAAAACATTCAGTACTTC
CASIALHKNIQYF
>TRBV28|NA|TRBJ1-1|NA
TGTGCCAGCAGCCGCCTCACAGGGACTATCCAGTGGGACACTGAAGCTTTCTTT
CASSRLTGTIQWDTEAFF
>TRBV4-1|once|TRBJ1-1|NA
TGCGCCAGCAGCCAAGACGGGGGGGCCACTGAAGCTTTCTTT
CASSQDGGATEAFF
>TRBV9|NA|TRBJ2-7|TRBD1
TGTGCCAGCAGCGCAGGGACAGCCTCCTCCTACGAGCAGTACTTC
CASSAGTASSYEQYF
>TRBV18|NA|TRBJ2-7|NA
TGTGCCAGCTCACCACCCTTATTGTACAGCCAGTACTTC
CASSPPLLYSQYF
>TRBV4-3|NA|TRBJ2-2|TRBD2
TGCGCCAGCAGTCTCCTAGCGGGGGGGCTAACGGCCGGGGAGCTGTTTTTT
CASSLLAGGLTAGELFF
>TRBV7-8|NA|TRBJ1-1|NA
TGTGCCAGCAGCTTAGAATTCAGGGCGAACACTGAAGCTTTCTTT
CASSLEFRANTEAFF
>TRBV7-8|NA|TRBJ1-5|NA
TGTGCCAGCAGCTCTCAGGGGTGGGGTGGCAATCAGCCCCAGCATTTT
CASSSQGWGGNQPQHF
>TRBV11-2|NA|TRBJ1-2|NA
TGTGCCAGCAGCTTAGATTCGGACTATGGCTACACCTTC
CASSLDSDYGYTF
>TRBV28|NA|TRBJ2-7|NA
TGTGCCAGCAGTTCGCGGGGACGGACGAGCTCCTACGAGCAGTACTTC
CASSSRGRTSSYEQYF
>TRBV10-2|NA|TRBJ1-2|NA
TGCGCCAGCAGACGCGTGACGGGGAACTATGGCTACACCTTC
CASRRVTGNYGYTF
>TRBV28|NA|TRBJ2-3|TRBD2
TGTGCCAGCAGTTTGACTAGCGGGAATCAAGATACGCAGTATTTT
CASSLTSGNQDTQYF
>TRBV21-1|NA|TRBJ1-5|NA
TGTGCCAGCAGCAAACTAGACTGGGGGCGAAGCAATCAGCCCCAGCATTTT
CASSKLDWGRSNQPQHF
>TRBV30|NA|TRBJ2-7|NA
TGTGCCTGGGGCCGGGGATACGAGCAGTACTTC
CAWGRGYEQYF
>TRBV2|NA|TRBJ2-1|TRBD1
TGTGCCAGCAGGGCCTTTGGGACAGTTAACAATGAGCAGTTCTTC
CASRAFGTVNNEQFF
>TRBV27|NA|TRBJ2-7|NA
TGTGCCAGCAGTTTTAGCCAAGTAGGCTACGAGCAGTACTTC
CASSFSQVGYEQYF